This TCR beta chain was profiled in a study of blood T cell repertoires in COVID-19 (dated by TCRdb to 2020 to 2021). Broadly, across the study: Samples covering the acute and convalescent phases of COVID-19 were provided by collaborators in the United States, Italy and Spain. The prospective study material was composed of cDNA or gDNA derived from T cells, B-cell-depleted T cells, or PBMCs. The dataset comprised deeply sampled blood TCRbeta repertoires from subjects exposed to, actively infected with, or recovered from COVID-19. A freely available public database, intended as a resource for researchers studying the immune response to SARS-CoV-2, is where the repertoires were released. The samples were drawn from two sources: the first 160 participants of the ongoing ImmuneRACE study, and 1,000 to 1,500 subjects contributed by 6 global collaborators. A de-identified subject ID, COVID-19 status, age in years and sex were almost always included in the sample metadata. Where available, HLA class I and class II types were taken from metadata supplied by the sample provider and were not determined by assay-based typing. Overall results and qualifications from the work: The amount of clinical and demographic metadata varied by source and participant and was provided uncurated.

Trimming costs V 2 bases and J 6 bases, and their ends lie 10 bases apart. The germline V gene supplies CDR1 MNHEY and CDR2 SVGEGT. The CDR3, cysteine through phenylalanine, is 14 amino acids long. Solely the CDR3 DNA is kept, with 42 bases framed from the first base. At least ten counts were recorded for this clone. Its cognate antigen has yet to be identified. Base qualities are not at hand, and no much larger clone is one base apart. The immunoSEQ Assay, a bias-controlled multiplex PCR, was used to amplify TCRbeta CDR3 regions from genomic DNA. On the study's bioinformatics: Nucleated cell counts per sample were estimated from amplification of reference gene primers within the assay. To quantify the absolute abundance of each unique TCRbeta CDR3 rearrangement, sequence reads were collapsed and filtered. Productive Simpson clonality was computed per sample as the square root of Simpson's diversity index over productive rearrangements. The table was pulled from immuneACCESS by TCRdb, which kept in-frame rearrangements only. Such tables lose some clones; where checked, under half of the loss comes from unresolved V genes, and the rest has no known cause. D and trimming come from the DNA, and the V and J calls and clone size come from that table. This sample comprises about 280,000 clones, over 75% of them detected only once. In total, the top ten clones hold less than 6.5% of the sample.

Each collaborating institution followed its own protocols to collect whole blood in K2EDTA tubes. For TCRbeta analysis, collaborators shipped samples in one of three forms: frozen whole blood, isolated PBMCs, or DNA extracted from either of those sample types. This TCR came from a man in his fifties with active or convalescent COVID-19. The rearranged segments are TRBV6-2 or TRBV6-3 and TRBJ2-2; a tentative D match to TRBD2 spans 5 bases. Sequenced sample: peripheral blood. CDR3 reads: CASSYTRVSGELFF. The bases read TGTGCCAGCAGTTACACTAGGGTATCCGGGGAGCTGTTTTTT.